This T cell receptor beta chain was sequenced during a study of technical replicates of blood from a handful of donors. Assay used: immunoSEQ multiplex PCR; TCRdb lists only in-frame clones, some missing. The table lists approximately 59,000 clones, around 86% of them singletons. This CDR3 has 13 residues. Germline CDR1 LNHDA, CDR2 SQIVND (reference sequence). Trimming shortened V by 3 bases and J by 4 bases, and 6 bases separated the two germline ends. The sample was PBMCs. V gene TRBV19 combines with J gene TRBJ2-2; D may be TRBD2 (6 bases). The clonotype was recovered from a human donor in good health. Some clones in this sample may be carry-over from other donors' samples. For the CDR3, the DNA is TGTGCCAGTAGTATCGGGGGCACCGGGGAGCTGTTTTTT. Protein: CASSIGGTGELFF.